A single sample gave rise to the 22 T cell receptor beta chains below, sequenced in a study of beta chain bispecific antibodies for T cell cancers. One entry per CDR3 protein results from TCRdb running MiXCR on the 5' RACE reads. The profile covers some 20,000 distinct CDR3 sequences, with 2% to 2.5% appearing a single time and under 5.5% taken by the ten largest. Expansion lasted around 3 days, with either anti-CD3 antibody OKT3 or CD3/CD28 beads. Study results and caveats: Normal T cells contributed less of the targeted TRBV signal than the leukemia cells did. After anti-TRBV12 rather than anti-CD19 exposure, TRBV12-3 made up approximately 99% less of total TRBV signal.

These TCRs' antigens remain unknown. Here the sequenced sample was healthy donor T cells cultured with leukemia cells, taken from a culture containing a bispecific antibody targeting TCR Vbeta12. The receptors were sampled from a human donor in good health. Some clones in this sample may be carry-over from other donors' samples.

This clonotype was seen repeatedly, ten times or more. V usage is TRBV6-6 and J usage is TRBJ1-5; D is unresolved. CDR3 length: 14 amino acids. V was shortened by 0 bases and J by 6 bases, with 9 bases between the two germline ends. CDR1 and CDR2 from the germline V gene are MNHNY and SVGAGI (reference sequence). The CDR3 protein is CASSYSIGGQPQHF. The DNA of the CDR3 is TGTGCCAGCAGTTACTCGATCGGTGGTCAGCCCCAGCATTTT.

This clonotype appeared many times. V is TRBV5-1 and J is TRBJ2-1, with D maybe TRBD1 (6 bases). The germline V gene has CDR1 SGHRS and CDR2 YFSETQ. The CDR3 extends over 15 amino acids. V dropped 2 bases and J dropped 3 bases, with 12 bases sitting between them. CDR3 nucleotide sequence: TGCGCCAGCAGCTTAGGGACACCTTTCTACAATGAGCAGTTCTTC. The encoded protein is CASSLGTPFYNEQFF.

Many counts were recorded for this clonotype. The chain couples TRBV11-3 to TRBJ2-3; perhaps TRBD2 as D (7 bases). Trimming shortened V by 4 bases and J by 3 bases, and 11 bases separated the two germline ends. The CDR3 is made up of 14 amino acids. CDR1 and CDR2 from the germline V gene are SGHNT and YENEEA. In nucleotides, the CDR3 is TGTGCCAGCAGCTACGGGGGGCTAACAGATACGCAGTATTTT. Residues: CASSYGGLTDTQYF.

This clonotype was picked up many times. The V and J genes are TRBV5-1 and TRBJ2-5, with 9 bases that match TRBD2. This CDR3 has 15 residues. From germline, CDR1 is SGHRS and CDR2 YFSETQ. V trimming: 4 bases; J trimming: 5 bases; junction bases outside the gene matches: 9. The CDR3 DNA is TGCGCCAGCAGCCCCGGGGTTAGCGGGGGTGAGACCCAGTACTTC. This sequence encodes CASSPGVSGGETQYF. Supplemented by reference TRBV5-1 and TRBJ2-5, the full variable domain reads KAGVTQTPRYLIKTRGQQVTLSCSPISGHRSVSWYQQTPGQGLQFLFEYFSETQRNKGNFPGRFSGRQFSNSRSEMNVSTLELGDSALYLCASSPGVSGGETQYFGPGTRLLVL.

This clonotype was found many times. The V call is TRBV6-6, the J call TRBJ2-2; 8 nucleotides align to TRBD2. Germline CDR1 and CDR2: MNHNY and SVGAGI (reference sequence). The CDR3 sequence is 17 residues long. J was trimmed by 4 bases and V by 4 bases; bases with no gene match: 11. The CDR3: CASSSLWRGAGTGELFF. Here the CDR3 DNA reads TGTGCCAGCAGTTCCCTGTGGCGGGGGGCGGGCACCGGGGAGCTGTTTTTT.

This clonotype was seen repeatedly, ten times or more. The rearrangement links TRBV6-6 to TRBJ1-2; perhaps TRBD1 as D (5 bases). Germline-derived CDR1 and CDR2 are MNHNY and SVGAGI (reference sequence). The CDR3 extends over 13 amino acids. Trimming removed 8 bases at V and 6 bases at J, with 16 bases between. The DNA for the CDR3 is TGTGCCAGCGCACGAGGGCTGGGGGATGGCTACACCTTC. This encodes CASARGLGDGYTF.

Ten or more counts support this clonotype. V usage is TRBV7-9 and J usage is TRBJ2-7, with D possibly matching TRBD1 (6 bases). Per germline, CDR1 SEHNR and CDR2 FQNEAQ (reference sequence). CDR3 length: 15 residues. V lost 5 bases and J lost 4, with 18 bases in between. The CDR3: CASSHNRDLLYEQYF. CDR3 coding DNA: TGTGCCAGCAGCCACAACAGGGACCTTTTATACGAGCAGTACTTC.

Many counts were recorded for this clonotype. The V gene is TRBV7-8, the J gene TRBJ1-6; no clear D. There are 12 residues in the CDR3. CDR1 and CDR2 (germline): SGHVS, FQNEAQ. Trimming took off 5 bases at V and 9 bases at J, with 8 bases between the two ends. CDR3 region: CASSPLTSPLHF. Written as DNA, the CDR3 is TGTGCCAGCAGCCCTCTGACTTCACCCCTCCACTTT.

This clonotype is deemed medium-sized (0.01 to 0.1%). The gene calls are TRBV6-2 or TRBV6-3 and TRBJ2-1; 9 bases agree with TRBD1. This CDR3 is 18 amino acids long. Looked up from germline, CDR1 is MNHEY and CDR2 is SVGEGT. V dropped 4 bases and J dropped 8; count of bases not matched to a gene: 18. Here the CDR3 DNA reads TGTGCCAGCAGTTCCGACCGAACGGACAGGGGCCGGTTGGATGAGCAGTTCTTC. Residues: CASSSDRTDRGRLDEQFF.

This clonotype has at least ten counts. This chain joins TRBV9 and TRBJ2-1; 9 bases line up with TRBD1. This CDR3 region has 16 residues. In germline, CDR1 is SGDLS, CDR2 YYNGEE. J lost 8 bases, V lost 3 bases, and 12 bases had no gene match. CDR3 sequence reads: CASSATTGGGRDEQFF. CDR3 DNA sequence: TGTGCCAGCAGCGCCACAACAGGGGGCGGAAGGGATGAGCAGTTCTTC.

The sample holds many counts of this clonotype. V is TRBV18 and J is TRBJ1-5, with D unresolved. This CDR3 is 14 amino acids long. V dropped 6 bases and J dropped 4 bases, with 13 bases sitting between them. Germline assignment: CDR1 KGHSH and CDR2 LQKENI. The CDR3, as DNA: TGTGCCAGCTCCTCCTTGGTTGGTAATCAGCCCCAGCATTTT. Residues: CASSSLVGNQPQHF.

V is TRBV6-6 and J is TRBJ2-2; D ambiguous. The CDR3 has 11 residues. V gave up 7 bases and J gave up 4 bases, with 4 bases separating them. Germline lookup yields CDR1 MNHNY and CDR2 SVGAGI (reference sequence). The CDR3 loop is CASTATGELFF. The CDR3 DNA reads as TGTGCCAGCACCGCCACCGGGGAGCTGTTTTTT.

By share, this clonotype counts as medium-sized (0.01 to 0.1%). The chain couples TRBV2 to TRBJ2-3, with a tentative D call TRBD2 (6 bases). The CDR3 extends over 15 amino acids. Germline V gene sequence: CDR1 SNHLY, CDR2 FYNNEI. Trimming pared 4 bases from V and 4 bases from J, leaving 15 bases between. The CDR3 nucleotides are TGTGCCAGCAGTGGAACTAGCACGTTCCCAGATACGCAGTATTTT. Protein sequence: CASSGTSTFPDTQYF. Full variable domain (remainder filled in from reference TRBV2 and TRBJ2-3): EPEVTQTPSHQVTQMGQEVILRCVPISNHLYFYWYRQILGQKVEFLVSFYNNEISEKSEIFDDQFSVERPDGSNFTLKIRSTKLEDSAMYFCASSGTSTFPDTQYFGPGTRLTVL.

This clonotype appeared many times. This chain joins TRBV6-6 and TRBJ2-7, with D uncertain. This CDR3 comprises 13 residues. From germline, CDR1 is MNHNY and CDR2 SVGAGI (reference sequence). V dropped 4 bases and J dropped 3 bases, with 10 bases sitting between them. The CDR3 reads CASSFKQSYEQYF. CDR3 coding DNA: TGTGCCAGCAGTTTCAAACAAAGCTACGAGCAGTACTTC.

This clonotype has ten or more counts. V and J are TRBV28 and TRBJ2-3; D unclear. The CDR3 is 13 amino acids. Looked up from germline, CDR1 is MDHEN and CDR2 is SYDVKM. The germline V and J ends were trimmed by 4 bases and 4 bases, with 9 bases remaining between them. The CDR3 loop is CASSSFPPDTQYF. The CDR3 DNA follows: TGTGCCAGCAGTTCATTCCCCCCAGATACGCAGTATTTT.

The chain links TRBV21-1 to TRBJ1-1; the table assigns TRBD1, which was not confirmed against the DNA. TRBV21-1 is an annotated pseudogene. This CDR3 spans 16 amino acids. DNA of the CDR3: TGTGCCAGCAGCAGATTTCAGGGGGCCTCGAACACTGAAGCTTTCTTT. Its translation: CASSRFQGASNTEAFF.

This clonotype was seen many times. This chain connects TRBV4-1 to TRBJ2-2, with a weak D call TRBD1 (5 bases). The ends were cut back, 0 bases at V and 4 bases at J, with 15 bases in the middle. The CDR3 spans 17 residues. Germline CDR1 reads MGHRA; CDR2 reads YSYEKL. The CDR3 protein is CASSQDRQQLGTGELFF. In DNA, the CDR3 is TGCGCCAGCAGCCAAGACCGACAGCAGTTGGGCACCGGGGAGCTGTTTTTT.

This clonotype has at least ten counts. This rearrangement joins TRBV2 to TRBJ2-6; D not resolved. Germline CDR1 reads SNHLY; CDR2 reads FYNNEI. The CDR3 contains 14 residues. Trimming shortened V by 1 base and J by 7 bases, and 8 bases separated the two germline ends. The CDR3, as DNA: TGTGCCAGCAGTGAAGAACACCTAGCCAACGTCCTGACTTTC. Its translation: CASSEEHLANVLTF.

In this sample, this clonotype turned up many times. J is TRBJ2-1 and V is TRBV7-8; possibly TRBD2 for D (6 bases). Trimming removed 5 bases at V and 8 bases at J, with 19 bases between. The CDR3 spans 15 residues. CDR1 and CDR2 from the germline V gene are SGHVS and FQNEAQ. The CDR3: CASSVMVTEGDEQFF. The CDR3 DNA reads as TGTGCCAGCAGCGTCATGGTAACGGAGGGAGATGAGCAGTTCTTC.

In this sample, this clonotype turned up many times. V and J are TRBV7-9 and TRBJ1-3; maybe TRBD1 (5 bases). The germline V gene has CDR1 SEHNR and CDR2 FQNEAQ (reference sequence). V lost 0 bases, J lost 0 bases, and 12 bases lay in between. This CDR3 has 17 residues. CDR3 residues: CASSLAGRGRSGNTIYF. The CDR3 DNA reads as TGTGCCAGCAGCTTAGCGGGTCGGGGCCGCTCTGGAAACACCATATATTTT. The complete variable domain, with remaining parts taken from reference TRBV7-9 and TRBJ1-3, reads DTGVSQNPRHKITKRGQNVTFRCDPISEHNRLYWYRQTLGQGPEFLTYFQNEAQLEKSRLLSDRFSAERPKGSFSTLEIQRTEQGDSAMYLCASSLAGRGRSGNTIYFGEGSWLTVV.

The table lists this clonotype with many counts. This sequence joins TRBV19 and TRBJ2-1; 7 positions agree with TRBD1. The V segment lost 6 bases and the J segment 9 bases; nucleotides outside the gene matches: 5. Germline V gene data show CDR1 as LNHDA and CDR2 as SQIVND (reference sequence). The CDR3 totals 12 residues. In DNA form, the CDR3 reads TGTGCCAGTAGCGGACAGGCAGTTGAGCAGTTCTTC. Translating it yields CASSGQAVEQFF.

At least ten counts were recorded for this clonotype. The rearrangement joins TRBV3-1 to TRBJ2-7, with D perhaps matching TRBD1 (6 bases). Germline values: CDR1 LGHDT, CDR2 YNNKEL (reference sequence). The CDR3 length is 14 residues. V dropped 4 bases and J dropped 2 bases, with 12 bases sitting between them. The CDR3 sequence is CASSPGQNPYEQYF. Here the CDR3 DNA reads TGTGCCAGCAGCCCCGGACAGAATCCCTACGAGCAGTACTTC.